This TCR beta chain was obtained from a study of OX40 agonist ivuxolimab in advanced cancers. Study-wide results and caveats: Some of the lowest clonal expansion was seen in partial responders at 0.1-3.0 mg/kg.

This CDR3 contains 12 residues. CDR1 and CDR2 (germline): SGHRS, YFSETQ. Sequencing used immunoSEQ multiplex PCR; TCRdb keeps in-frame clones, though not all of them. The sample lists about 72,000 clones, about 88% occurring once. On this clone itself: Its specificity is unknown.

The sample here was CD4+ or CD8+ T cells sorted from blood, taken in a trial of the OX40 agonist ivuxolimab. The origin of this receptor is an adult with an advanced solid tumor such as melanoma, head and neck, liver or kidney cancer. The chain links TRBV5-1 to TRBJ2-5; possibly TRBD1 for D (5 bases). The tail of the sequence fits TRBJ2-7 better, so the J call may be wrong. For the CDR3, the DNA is TGCGCCAGCAGCTTGCAGGGATACGAGCAGTACTTC. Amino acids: CASSLQGYEQYF.